This T cell receptor (beta chain) was captured by sequencing in a study of TIL therapy for anti-PD-1-resistant metastatic lung cancer (TCRdb year 2021). Study-wide context: Enrolled patients had a median age of around 56 years (range roughly 38-80) and a median tumor PD-L1 proportion score of approximately 6%. The cohort was composed predominantly of lung adenocarcinoma, with a few EGFR-mutant and two ALK-rearranged tumors included, and half of patients were identified as current or former smokers. Across the cohort, whole-exome sequencing showed a median non-synonymous tumor mutation burden of roughly 1.5 mutations per megabase. Clonotypes were tracked across tumor, expanded TIL product and serial blood samples by T cell receptor beta sequencing of tumor and peripheral blood. Findings and caveats that apply to the study as a whole: Clonal turnover during TIL culture was high, and many clones enriched in the product were not detected in the baseline tumor, suggesting clonal contraction rather than faithful expansion. Higher clonality and lower diversity were observed in expanded TIL cultures than in baseline intratumoral T cells (median clonality around 6% vs 30%, p < 0.0001). The study protocol defined all tumor marker inferences as exploratory. The cohort was highly selected, including more treatment-naive, never-smoker and oncogene-addicted patients than is typical, which limits generalizability.

From the cysteine through the phenylalanine, the CDR3 covers 16 amino acids. The CDR3 DNA has 48 bases and is translated from base 1. Via the germline V gene (reference sequence), CDR1 is SGHNT and CDR2 YYREEE. V is shortened by 2 bases, J by 0 bases, and the region joining them spans 13 bases. Points on this clone: No cognate antigen has been identified for it. It has no much larger one-base neighbor in the sample; base qualities were not kept.

According to the study, the label for this sample's time point signals: pre-treatment sample, taken before nivolumab and TIL therapy. The baseline tumor samples were excised metastases, mostly pleural nodules or supraclavicular lymph nodes, taken from the same resection that was used to grow TIL. Tumors were harvested prior to any PD-1/PD-L1 blockade, after which nivolumab was administered to patients, and lymphodepletion, expanded TIL infusion and IL-2 were given to patients who progressed. Between late 2017 and January 2020, a dual-center phase I trial enrolled adults who had stage 4 NSCLC. The samples were drawn from an open-label, single-arm phase I trial testing tumor-infiltrating lymphocyte therapy combined with nivolumab in advanced non-small cell lung cancer. Parts of each resected tumor were snap-frozen in liquid nitrogen and kept at -80 degrees C. Tumor regions of interest were selected on H&E sections using laser-capture macrodissection, ground into roughly 15 mg aliquots, and extracted using Qiagen Allprep kits.

The immunoSEQ v3 hsTCRB kit was used to amplify TCR beta CDR3 regions from genomic DNA through bias-controlled multiplex PCR. TCR libraries were sequenced on an Illumina NextSeq 500 to 1.5 million to 2 million read pairs for survey level or about 5-6.5 million for deep level. Processing in the source paper ran as follows. V, D and J genes were assigned, non-productive sequences were removed, and clonality was reported by immunoSEQ Analyzer software. Repertoires were compared using productive Simpson clonality and Morisita overlap index of productive TRB rearrangements between infused TIL and blood. In its TCRdb copy, this immuneACCESS table keeps in-frame sequences only and misses some clones. Where compared with another copy, unresolved V genes explain less than half of these, and the others have no known cause. V, J and clone size are taken as reported in that table, and D and trimming were inferred from the DNA itself. In this sample the table shows 95,000 or so clones, about 71% of which occur a single time. The biggest ten clones account for about 10% of the sample.

The specimen was tumor tissue, collected at baseline. This clonotype was sampled from a person between 25 and 80 years old with non-small cell lung cancer. Recombination connected TRBV5-4 to TRBJ2-3, with a weak D call of TRBD2 (5 bases match). The nucleotides are TGTGCCAGCAGCTTCTTCCTAGCTGCTAGCACAGATACGCAGTATTTT. Translated, this is CASSFFLAASTDTQYF.